The T cell receptor (beta chain) under discussion was sequenced for a study of OX40 agonist ivuxolimab in advanced cancers. Study-wide background: The patients' treatment was ivuxolimab, an agonistic anti-OX40 (CD134) antibody.

V lost 6 bases to trimming and J lost 7 bases; unmatched junction nucleotides: 7. Germline values: CDR1 MNHEY, CDR2 SVGAGI. The CDR3 has 14 residues. Study conclusions and caveats: More expanded clones were seen, on average, in CD8+ T cells than in CD4+. Doses of 0.1 to 3.0 mg/kg were accompanied by clonal expansion of CD4+ and CD8+ blood T cells by week 6.

Repertoires were generated with immunoSEQ multiplex PCR, while TCRdb's copy carries only in-frame clones and drops some. Of about 23,000 clones in the sample, 75% to 85% are singletons; the top ten hold roughly 8.6%. Details on this clone: Its cognate antigen is unknown.

The chain links TRBV6-5 to TRBJ2-7, with 12 positions matching TRBD1. Sequenced material: CD4+ or CD8+ T cells sorted from blood, taken in a trial of the OX40 agonist ivuxolimab. This clonotype was sampled from an adult with an advanced solid tumor such as melanoma, head and neck, liver or kidney cancer. The CDR3: CASSPGQGAREQYF. The CDR3 bases are TGTGCCAGCAGCCCGGGACAGGGGGCGCGAGAGCAGTACTTC.